This TCR beta chain appears in the sequencing data of a study of blood T cell repertoires in COVID-19. The method was immunoSEQ multiplex PCR; TCRdb's version includes in-frame clones alone and lacks a portion of them. The sample lists about 120,000 clones, roughly 85% occurring once. In germline, CDR1 is MNHEY, CDR2 SVGAGI. The CDR3 is made up of 15 amino acids. The trim removed 6 bases at V and 2 bases at J, leaving 5 bases unmatched. Sequenced: peripheral blood. V gene TRBV6-5 combines with J gene TRBJ2-2; 8 bases match TRBD1. The TCR sequence derives from a man under 40 with acute or convalescent COVID-19. In DNA, the CDR3 is TGTGCCAGCAGAGTCGGACAGGGTAACACCGGGGAGCTGTTTTTT. This translates into CASRVGQGNTGELFF.